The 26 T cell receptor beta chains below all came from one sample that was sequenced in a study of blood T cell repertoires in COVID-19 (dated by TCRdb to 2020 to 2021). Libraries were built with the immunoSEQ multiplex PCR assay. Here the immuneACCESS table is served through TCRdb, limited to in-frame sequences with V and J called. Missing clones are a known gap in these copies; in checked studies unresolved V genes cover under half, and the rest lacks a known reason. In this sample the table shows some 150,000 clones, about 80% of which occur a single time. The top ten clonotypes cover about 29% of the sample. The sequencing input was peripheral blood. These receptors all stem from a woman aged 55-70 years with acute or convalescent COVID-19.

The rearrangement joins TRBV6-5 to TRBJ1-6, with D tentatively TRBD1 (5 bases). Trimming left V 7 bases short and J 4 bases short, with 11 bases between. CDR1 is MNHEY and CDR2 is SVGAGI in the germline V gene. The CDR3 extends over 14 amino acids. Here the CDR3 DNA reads TGTGCCAGCACCCCGACAGAGTATAATTCACCCCTCCACTTT. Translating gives CASTPTEYNSPLHF.

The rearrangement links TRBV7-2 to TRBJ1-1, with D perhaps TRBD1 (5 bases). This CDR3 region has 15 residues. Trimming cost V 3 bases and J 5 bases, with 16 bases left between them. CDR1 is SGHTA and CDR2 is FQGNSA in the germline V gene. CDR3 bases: TGTGCCAGCAGCTTCGGCCGAAGGGGCCGAACTGAAGCTTTCTTT. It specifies CASSFGRRGRTEAFF. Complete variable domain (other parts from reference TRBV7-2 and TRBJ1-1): GAGVSQSPSNKVTEKGKDVELRCDPISGHTALYWYRQSLGQGLEFLIYFQGNSAPDKSGLPSDRFSAERTGGSVSTLTIQRTQQEDSAVYLCASSFGRRGRTEAFFGQGTRLTVV.

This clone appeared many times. CDR3 region: CASSIDSRGSNYGYTF. CDR3 bases: TGTGCCAGTAGTATAGATTCTCGCGGATCTAACTATGGCTACACCTTC. The chain links TRBV19 to TRBJ1-2; D unresolved. This CDR3 spans 16 amino acids. The germline V and J ends were trimmed by 0 bases and 0 bases, with 11 bases remaining between them. In germline, CDR1 is LNHDA, CDR2 SQIVND (reference sequence).

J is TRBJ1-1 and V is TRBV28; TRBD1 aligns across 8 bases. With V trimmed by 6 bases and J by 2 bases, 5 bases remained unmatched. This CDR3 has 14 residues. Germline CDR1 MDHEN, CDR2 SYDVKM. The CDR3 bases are TGTGCCAGCAGCAGGACAGGGTCAAACACTGAAGCTTTCTTT. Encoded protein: CASSRTGSNTEAFF.

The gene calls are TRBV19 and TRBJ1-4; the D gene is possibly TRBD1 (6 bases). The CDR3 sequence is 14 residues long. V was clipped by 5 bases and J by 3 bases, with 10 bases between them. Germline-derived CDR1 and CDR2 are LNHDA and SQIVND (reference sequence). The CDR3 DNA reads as TGTGCCAGTAGTGACCAGGGGTCTAATGAAAAACTGTTTTTT. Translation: CASSDQGSNEKLFF.

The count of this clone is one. In DNA form, the CDR3 reads TGTGCCATCAGTGAGTCGTCAGGGCCCCCCTACGAGCAGTACTTC. This gives the protein CAISESSGPPYEQYF. The rearrangement joins TRBV10-3 to TRBJ2-7; D is possibly TRBD1 (5 bases). The germline CDR1 and CDR2 sequences are ENHRY and SYGVKD. The CDR3 spans 15 residues. V was pared by 0 bases and J by 2 bases, with 11 bases between.

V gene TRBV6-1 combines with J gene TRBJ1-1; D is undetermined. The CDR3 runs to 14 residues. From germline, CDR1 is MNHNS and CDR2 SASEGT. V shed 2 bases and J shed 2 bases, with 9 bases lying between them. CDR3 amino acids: CASSEYNSNTEAFF. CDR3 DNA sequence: TGTGCCAGCAGTGAATATAACAGCAACACTGAAGCTTTCTTT.

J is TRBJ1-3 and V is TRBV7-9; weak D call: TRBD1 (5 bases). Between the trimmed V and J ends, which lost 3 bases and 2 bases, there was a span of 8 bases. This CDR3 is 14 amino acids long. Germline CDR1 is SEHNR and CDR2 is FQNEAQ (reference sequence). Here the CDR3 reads CASSFLGAGNTIYF. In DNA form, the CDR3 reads TGTGCCAGCAGCTTCTTAGGGGCTGGAAACACCATATATTTT.

As DNA, the CDR3 is TGTGCCAGCAGGGGGACAAGGGAAGGAAATTCACCCCTCCACTTT. Residues: CASRGTREGNSPLHF. The chain combines TRBV2 with TRBJ1-6, with D possibly being TRBD1 (6 bases). V lost 6 bases, J lost 7 bases, and 16 bases lay in between. Germline CDR1 is SNHLY and CDR2 is FYNNEI. There are 15 residues in the CDR3.

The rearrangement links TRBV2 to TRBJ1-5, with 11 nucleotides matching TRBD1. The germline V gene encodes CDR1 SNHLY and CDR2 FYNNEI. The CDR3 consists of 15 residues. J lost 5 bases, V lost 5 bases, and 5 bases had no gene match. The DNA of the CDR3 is TGTGCCAGCAGTCCGGGACAGGGGGGCCATCAGCCCCAGCATTTT. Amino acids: CASSPGQGGHQPQHF. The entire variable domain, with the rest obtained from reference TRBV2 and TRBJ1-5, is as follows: EPEVTQTPSHQVTQMGQEVILRCVPISNHLYFYWYRQILGQKVEFLVSFYNNEISEKSEIFDDQFSVERPDGSNFTLKIRSTKLEDSAMYFCASSPGQGGHQPQHFGDGTRLSIL.

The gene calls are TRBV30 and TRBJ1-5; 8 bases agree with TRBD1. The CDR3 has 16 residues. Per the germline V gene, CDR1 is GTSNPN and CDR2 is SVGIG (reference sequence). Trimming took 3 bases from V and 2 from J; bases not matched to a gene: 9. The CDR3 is CAWRAQGATGNQPQHF. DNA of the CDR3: TGTGCCTGGAGGGCTCAGGGGGCTACGGGCAATCAGCCCCAGCATTTT. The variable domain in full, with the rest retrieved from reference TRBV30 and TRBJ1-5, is SQTIHQWPATLVQPVGSPLSLECTVEGTSNPNLYWYRQAAGRGLQLLFYSVGIGQISSEVPQNLSASRPQDRQFILSSKKLLLSDSGFYLCAWRAQGATGNQPQHFGDGTRLSIL.

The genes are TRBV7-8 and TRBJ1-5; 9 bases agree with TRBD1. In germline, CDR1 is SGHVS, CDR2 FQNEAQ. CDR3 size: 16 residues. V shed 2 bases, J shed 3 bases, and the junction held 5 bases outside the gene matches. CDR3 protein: CASSLNRDRVNQPQHF. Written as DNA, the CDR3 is TGTGCCAGCAGCTTAAACCGGGACAGGGTCAATCAGCCCCAGCATTTT. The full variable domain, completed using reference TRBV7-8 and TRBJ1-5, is GAGVSQSPRYKVAKRGQDVALRCDPISGHVSLFWYQQALGQGPEFLTYFQNEAQLDKSGLPSDRFFAERPEGSVSTLKIQRTQQEDSAVYLCASSLNRDRVNQPQHFGDGTRLSIL.

CDR3 sequence: CASSQAPREGQFF. CDR3 nucleotides: TGCGCCAGCAGCCAAGCCCCCAGGGAGGGGCAGTTCTTC. The chain recombines TRBV4-1 with TRBJ2-1; 7 bases fit TRBD2. The CDR3 loop spans 13 amino acids. V trimming: 1 base; J trimming: 12 bases; junction bases outside the gene matches: 6. Germline CDR1 and CDR2: MGHRA and YSYEKL.

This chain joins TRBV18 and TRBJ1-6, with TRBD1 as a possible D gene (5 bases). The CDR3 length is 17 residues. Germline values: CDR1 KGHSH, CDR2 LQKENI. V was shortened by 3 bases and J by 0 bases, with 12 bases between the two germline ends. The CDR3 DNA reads TGTGCCAGCTCACCGACAGCTCTTAGCTCCTATAATTCACCCCTCCACTTT. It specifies CASSPTALSSYNSPLHF.

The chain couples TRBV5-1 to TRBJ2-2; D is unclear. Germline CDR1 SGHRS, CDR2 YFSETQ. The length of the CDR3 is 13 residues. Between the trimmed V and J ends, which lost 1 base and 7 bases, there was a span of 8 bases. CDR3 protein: CASSLYGGGELFF. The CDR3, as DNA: TGCGCCAGCAGCTTGTACGGCGGCGGGGAGCTGTTTTTT.

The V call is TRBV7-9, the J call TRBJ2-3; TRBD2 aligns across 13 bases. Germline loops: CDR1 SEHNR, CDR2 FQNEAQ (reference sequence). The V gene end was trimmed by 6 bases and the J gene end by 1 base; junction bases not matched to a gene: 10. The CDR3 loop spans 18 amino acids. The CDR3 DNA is TGTGCCAGCAGTTTCACTAGCGGGGGGGCCTTAGGCACAGATACGCAGTATTTT. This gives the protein CASSFTSGGALGTDTQYF.

This CDR3 is CSVEERGTNYGYTF. The CDR3 DNA reads TGCAGCGTTGAAGAGCGCGGGACGAACTATGGCTACACCTTC. The rearrangement uses TRBV29-1 and TRBJ1-2; D might be TRBD1 (5 bases). Germline assignment: CDR1 SQVTM and CDR2 ANQGSEA. The CDR3 length is 14 residues. V lost 0 bases and J 2 bases, leaving 10 bases between the germline ends.

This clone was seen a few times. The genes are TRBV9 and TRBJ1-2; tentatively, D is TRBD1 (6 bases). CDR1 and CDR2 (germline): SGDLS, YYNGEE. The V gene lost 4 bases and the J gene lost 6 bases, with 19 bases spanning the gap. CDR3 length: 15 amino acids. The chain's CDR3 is CASSPRTARGDGYTF. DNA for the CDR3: TGTGCCAGCAGCCCCCGGACAGCGCGGGGGGATGGCTACACCTTC.

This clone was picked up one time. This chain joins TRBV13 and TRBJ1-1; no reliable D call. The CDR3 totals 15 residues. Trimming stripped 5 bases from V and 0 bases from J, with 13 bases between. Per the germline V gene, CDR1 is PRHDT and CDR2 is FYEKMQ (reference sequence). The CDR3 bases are TGTGCCAGCAGCATCGGAGGTTCCATGAACACTGAAGCTTTCTTT. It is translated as CASSIGGSMNTEAFF.

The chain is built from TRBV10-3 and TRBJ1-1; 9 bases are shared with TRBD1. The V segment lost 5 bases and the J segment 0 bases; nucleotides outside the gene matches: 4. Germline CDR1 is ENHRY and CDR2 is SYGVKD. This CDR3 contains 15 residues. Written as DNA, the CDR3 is TGTGCCATCAGTACAGGGGGCGCTCTGAACACTGAAGCTTTCTTT. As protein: CAISTGGALNTEAFF.

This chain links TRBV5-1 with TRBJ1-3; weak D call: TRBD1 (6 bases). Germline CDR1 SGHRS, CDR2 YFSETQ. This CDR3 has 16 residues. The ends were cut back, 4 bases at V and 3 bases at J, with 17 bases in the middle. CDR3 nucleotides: TGCGCCAGCAGCCCAGGAGTCACAGGGTTTGGAAACACCATATATTTT. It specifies CASSPGVTGFGNTIYF.

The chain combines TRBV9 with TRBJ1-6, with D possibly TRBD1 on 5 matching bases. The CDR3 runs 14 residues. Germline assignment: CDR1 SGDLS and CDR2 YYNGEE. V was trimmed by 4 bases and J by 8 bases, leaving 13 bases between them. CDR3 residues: CASSRQSADSPLHF. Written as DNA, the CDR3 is TGTGCCAGCAGCCGACAGTCGGCGGATTCACCCCTCCACTTT. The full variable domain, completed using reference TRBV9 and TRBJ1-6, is DSGVTQTPKHLITATGQRVTLRCSPRSGDLSVYWYQQSLDQGLQFLIQYYNGEERAKGNILERFSAQQFPDLHSELNLSSLELGDSALYFCASSRQSADSPLHFGNGTRLTVT.

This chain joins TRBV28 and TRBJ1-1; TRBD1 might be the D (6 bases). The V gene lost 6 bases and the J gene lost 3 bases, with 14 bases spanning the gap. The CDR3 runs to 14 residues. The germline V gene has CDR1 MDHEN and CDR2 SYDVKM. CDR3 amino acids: CASSYTDSHTEAFF. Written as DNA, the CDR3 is TGTGCCAGCAGCTACACGGACAGTCACACTGAAGCTTTCTTT.

The CDR3 DNA sequence: TGCGCCAGCAGCCAAGAACGGGGGAATAACTATGGCTACACCTTC. Its protein product is CASSQERGNNYGYTF. The chain is built from TRBV4-1 and TRBJ1-2, with D possibly matching TRBD1 (5 bases). V lost 0 bases to trimming and J lost 1 base, with 9 bases between them. CDR3 length: 15 residues. Germline assignment: CDR1 MGHRA and CDR2 YSYEKL.

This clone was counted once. The CDR3 DNA sequence: TGTGCCAGCAGTTCGGGACAGGGGGCAGGTTCACCCCTCCACTTT. It specifies CASSSGQGAGSPLHF. The J gene is TRBJ1-6, the V gene TRBV6-5; 12 bases fit TRBD1. The CDR3 is 15 amino acids. CDR1 and CDR2 from the germline V gene are MNHEY and SVGAGI. J lost 9 bases, V lost 4 bases, and 4 bases had no gene match.

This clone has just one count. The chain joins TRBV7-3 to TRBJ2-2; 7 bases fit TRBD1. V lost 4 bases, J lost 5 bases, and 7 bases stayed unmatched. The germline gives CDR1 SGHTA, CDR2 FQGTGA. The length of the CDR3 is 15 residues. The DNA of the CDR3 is TGTGCCAGCAGCTCGGAAACAGGGGTTACCGGGGAGCTGTTTTTT. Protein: CASSSETGVTGELFF.